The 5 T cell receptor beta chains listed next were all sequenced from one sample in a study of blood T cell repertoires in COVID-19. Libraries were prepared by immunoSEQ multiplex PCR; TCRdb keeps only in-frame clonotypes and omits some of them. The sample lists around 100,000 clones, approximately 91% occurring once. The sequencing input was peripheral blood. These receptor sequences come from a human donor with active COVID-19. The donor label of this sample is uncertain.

The CDR3 here is CASSVSGTGWNSPLHF. The DNA of the CDR3 is TGTGCCAGTAGTGTTTCCGGGACAGGGTGGAATTCACCCCTCCACTTT. The chain combines TRBV19 with TRBJ1-6, with 9 positions matching TRBD1. From germline, CDR1 is LNHDA and CDR2 SQIVND (reference sequence). The CDR3 loop spans 16 amino acids. V shed 5 bases and J 7 bases; nucleotides not matched to a gene: 9.

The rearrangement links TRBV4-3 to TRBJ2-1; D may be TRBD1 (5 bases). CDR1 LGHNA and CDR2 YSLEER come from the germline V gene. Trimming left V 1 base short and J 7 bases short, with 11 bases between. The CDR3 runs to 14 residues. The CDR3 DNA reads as TGCGCCAGCAGCCAAGCGCCAGGGCGGAATGAGCAGTTCTTC. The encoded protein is CASSQAPGRNEQFF.

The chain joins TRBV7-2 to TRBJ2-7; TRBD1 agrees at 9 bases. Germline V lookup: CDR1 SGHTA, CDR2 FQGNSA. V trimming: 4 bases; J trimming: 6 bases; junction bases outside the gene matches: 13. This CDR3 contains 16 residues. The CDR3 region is CASSSTSGTGSREQYF. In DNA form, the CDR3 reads TGTGCCAGCAGCTCTACCTCCGGGACAGGGTCCCGCGAGCAGTACTTC.

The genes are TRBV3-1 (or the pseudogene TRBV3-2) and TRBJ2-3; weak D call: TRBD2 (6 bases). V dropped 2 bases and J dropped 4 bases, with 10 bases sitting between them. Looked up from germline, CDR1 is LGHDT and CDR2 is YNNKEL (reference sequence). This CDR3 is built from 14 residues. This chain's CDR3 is CASSQNRDSDTQYF. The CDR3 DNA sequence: TGTGCCAGCAGCCAAAACCGGGACTCAGATACGCAGTATTTT.

The CDR3 bases are TGCGCCAGCAGCTTGTTACTAGCGGCCCAAGAGACCCAGTACTTC. Translation: CASSLLLAAQETQYF. The gene calls are TRBV5-1 and TRBJ2-5, with TRBD2 matching over 8 bases. J gave up 1 base and V 1 base, and 3 bases lay outside the gene matches. CDR1 and CDR2 (germline): SGHRS, YFSETQ. The CDR3 extends over 15 amino acids.